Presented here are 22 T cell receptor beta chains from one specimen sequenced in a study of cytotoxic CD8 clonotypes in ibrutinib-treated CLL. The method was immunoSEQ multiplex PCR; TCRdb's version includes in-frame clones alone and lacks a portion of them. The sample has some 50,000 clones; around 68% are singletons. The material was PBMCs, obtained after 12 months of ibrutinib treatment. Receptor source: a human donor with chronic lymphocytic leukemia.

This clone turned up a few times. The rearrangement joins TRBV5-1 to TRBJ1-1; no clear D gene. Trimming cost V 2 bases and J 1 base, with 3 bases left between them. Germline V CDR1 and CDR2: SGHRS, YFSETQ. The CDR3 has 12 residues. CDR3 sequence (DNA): TGCGCCAGCAGCTTAAAGAACACTGAAGCTTTCTTT. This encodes CASSLKNTEAFF.

Here the CDR3 reads CASSPPFRQGEAFF. In DNA form, the CDR3 reads TGTGCCAGCAGCCCACCTTTTCGACAGGGTGAAGCTTTCTTT. The rearrangement uses TRBV7-9 and TRBJ1-1; 7 bases fit TRBD1. Germline V lookup: CDR1 SEHNR, CDR2 FQNEAQ (reference sequence). CDR3 size: 14 residues. The trim removed 5 bases at V and 7 bases at J, leaving 10 bases unmatched.

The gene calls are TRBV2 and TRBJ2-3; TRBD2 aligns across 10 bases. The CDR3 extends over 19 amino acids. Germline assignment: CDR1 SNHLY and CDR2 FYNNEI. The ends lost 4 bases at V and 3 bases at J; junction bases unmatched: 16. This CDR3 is CASSGLWLAGADGTDTQYF. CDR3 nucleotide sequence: TGTGCCAGCAGTGGTTTATGGCTAGCGGGGGCCGATGGGACAGATACGCAGTATTTT.

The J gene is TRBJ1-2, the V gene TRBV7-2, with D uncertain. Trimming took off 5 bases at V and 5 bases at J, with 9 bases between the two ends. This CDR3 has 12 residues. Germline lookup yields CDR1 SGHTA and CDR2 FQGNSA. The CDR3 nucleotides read TGTGCCAGCAGCACGTCAGGATATGGCTACACCTTC. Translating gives CASSTSGYGYTF.

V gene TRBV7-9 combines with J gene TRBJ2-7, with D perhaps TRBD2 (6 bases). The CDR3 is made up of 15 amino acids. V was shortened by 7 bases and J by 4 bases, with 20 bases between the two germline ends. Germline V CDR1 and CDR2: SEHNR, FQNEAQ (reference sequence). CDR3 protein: CASTHGSLGGYEQYF. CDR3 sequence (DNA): TGTGCCAGCACCCACGGGTCCCTCGGAGGGTACGAGCAGTACTTC.

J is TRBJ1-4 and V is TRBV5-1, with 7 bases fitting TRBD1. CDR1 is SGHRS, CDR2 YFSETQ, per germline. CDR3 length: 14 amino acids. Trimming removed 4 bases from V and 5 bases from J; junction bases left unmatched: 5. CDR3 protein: CASSGGTVNEKLFF. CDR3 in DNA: TGCGCCAGCAGCGGCGGGACAGTAAATGAAAAACTGTTTTTT.

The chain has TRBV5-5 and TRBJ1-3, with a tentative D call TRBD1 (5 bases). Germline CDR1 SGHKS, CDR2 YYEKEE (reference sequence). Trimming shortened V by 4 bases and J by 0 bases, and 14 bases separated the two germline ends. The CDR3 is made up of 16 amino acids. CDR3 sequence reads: CASSNRGRSSGNTIYF. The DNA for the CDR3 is TGTGCCAGCAGCAACCGGGGACGGAGCTCTGGAAACACCATATATTTT.

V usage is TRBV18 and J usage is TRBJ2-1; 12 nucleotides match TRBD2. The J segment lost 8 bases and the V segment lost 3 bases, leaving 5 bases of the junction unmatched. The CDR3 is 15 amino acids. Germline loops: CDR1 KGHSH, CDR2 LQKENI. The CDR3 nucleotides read TGTGCCAGCTCACCTCCTAGCGGGGGGGCCGATGAGCAGTTCTTC. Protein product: CASSPPSGGADEQFF.

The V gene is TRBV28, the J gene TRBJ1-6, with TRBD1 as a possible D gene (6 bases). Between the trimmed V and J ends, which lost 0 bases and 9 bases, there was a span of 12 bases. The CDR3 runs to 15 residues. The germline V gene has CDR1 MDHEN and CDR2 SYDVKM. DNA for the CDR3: TGTGCCAGCAGTTTATGGACAGGTATTAGTTCACCCCTCCACTTT. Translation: CASSLWTGISSPLHF.

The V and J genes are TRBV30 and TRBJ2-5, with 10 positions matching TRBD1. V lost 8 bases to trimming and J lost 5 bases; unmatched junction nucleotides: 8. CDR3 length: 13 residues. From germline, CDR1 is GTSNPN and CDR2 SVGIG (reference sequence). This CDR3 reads CATRTGGLETQYF. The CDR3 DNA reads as TGTGCCACTAGGACAGGGGGTCTCGAGACCCAGTACTTC.

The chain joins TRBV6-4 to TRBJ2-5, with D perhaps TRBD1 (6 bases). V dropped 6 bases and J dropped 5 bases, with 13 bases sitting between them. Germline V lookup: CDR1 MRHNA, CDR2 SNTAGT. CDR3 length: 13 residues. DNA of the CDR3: TGTGCCAGCAGCCAGGGGCCGTGGGAGACCCAGTACTTC. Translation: CASSQGPWETQYF.

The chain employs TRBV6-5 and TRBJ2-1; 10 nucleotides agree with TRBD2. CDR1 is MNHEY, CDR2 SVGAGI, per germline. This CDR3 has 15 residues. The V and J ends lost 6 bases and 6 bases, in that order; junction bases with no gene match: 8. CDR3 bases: TGTGCCAGCAGCCGCAGCGGGGGGGCCTCCAATGAGCAGTTCTTC. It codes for CASSRSGGASNEQFF.

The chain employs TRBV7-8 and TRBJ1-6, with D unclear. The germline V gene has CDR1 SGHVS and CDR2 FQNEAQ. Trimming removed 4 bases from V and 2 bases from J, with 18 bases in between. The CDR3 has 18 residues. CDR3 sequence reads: CASSSTLLPGAYNSPLHF. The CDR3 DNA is TGTGCCAGCAGCTCCACCTTACTACCGGGAGCCTATAATTCACCCCTCCACTTT.

The CDR3 DNA reads as TGTGCCAGCAGTGAACGCAAGGGTACTATGGATCAGCCCCAGCATTTT. It encodes CASSERKGTMDQPQHF. The rearrangement links TRBV6-1 to TRBJ1-5; D not resolved. Looked up from germline, CDR1 is MNHNS and CDR2 is SASEGT. V gave up 2 bases and J gave up 5 bases, with 16 bases separating them. This CDR3 region has 16 residues.

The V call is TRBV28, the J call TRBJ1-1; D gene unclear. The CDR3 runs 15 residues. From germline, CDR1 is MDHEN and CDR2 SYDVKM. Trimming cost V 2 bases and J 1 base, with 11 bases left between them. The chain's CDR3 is CASSLGINGNTEAFF. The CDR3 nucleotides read TGTGCCAGCAGTTTAGGCATCAACGGGAACACTGAAGCTTTCTTT.

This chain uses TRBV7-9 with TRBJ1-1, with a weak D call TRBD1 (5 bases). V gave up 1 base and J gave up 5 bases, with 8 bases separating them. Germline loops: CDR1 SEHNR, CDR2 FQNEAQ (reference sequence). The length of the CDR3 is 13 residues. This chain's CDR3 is CASSLVGDTEAFF. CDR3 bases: TGTGCCAGCAGCTTAGTGGGGGATACTGAAGCTTTCTTT.

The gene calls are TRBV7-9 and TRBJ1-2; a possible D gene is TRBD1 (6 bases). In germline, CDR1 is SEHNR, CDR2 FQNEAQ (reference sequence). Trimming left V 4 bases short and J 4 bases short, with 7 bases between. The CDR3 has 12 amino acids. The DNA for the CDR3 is TGTGCCAGCAGCTCAGGGGCCTATGGCTACACCTTC. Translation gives CASSSGAYGYTF.

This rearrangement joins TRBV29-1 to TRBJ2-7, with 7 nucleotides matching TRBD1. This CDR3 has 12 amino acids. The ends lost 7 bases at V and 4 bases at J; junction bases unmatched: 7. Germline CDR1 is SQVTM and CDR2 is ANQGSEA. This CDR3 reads CSGSDREYEQYF. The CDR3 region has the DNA TGCAGCGGAAGCGACAGGGAATACGAGCAGTACTTC.

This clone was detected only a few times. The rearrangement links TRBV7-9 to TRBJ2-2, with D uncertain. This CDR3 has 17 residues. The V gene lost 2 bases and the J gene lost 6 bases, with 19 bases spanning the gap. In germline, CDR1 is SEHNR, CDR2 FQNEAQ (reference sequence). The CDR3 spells CASSLITGWQVSGELFF. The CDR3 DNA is TGTGCCAGCAGCTTAATAACTGGGTGGCAGGTTTCCGGGGAGCTGTTTTTT.

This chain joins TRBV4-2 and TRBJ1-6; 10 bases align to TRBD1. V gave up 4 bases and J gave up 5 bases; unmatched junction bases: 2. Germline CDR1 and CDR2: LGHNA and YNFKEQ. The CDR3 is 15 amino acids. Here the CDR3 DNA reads TGTGCCAGCAGCCGTGGACAGGGGGATAATTCACCCCTCCACTTT. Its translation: CASSRGQGDNSPLHF.

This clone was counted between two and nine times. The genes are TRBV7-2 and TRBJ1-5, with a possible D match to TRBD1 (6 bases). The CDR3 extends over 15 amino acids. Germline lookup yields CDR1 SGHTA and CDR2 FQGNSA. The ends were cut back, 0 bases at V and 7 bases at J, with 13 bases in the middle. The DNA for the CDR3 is TGTGCCAGCAGCTTAGCACAGGGAGTTGGGCAGCCCCAGCATTTT. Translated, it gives CASSLAQGVGQPQHF.

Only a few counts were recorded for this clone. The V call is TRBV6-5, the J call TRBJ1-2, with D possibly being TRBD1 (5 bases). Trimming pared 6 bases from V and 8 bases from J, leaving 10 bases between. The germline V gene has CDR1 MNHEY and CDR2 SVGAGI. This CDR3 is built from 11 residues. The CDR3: CASSPGQGYTF. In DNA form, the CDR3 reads TGTGCCAGCAGCCCGGGGCAAGGCTACACCTTC.